The T cell receptor beta chain described here comes from a study of radiotherapy plus CTLA-4 blockade in lung cancer. Whole-study context: Overall, roughly 17% of patients showed an objective response, while roughly 28% attained disease control. Broader study findings: Peripheral blood showed expansion of tumor-derived TCR clones after radiotherapy and ipilimumab. Reports identified early blood T cell clone dynamics, with interferon-beta, as the best response predictor.

The method was immunoSEQ multiplex PCR; TCRdb's version includes in-frame clones alone and lacks a portion of them. The data hold around 100,000 clones, with 81% observed a single time. Comment on this clone: Its antigen is not known.

Deletions cut 1 base from V and 2 bases from J, with 14 bases between. CDR1 is SGHRS and CDR2 is YFSETQ in the germline V gene. There are 16 residues in the CDR3. This sequence originates from a human donor with non-small cell lung cancer that progressed on radiotherapy plus ipilimumab. Some clones in this sample may be carry-over from other donors' samples. This material consisted of peripheral blood, taken from a patient treated with radiotherapy plus ipilimumab. The chain uses TRBV5-1 and TRBJ2-3; maybe TRBD2 (7 bases). As DNA, the CDR3 is TGCGCCAGCAGCTTGTTCGGGGGGCTCCTCACAGATACGCAGTATTTT. Encoded protein: CASSLFGGLLTDTQYF.